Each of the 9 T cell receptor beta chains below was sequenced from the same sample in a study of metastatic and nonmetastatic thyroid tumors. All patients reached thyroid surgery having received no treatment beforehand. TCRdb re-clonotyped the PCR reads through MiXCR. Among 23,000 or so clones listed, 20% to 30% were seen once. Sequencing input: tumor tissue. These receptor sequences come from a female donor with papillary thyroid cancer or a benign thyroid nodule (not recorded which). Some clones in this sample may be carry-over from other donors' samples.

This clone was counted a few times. CDR3 region: CASSFPYTEAFF. The CDR3 DNA reads as TGTGCCAGCAGTTTTCCGTACACTGAAGCTTTCTTT. V and J are TRBV12-3 or TRBV12-4 and TRBJ1-1, with D hard to call. The ends were cut back, 3 bases at V and 3 bases at J, with 5 bases in the middle. The CDR3 is 12 amino acids.

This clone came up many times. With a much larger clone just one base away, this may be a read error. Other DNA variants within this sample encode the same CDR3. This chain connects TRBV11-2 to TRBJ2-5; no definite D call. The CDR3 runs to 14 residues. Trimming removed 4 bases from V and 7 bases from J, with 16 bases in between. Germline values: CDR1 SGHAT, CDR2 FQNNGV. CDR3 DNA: TGTGCCAGCAGCTCCGACGGGCCTGGCGGGACCCAGTACTTC. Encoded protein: CASSSDGPGGTQYF.

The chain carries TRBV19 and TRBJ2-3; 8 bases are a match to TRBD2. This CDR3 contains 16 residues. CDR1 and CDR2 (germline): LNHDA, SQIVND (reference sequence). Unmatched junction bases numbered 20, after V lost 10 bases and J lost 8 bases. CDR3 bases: TGTGCCACTGCCCCCGGAAGAGTAGCGGGGAGGGGTACGCAGTATTTT. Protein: CATAPGRVAGRGTQYF.

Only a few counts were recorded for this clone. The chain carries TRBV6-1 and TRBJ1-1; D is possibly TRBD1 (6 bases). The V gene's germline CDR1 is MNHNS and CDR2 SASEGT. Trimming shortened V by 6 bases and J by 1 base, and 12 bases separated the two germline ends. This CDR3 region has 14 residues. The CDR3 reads CASRRGHSNTEAFF. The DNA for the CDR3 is TGTGCCAGCAGGAGGGGACATTCGAACACTGAAGCTTTCTTT.

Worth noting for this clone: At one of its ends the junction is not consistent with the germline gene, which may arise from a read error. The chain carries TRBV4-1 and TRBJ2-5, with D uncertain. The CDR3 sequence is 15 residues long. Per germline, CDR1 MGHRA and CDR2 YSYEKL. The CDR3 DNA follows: TGCGCCATCAGCCCTTCCGTACAGTACCAAGAGACCCAGTACTTC. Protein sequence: CAISPSVQYQETQYF.

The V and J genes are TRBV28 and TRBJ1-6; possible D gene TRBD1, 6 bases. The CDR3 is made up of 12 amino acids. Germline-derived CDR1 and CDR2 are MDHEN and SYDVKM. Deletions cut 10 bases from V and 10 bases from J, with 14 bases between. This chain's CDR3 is CAIRTVRSPLHF. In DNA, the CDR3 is TGTGCCATCCGGACAGTGCGCTCACCCCTCCACTTT. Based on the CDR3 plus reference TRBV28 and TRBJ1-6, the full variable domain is DVKVTQSSRYLVKRTGEKVFLECVQDMDHENMFWYRQDPGLGLRLIYFSYDVKMKEKGDIPEGYSVSREKKERFSLILESASTNQTSMYLCAIRTVRSPLHFGNGTRLTVT.

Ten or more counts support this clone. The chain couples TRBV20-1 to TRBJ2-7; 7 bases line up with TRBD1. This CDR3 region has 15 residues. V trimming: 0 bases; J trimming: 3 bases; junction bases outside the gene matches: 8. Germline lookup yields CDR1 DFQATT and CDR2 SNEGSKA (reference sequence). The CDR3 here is CSARDTDRPDYEQYF. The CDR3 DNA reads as TGCAGTGCTAGAGATACGGACAGGCCAGACTACGAGCAGTACTTC.

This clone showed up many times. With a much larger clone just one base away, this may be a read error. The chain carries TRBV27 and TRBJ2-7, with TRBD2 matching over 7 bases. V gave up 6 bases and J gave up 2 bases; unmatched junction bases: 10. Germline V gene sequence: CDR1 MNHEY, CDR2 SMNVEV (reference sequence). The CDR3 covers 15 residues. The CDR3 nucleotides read TGTGCCAGCAGAAAACTTACTAGCGAGGCCTACGAGCAGTACTTC. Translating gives CASRKLTSEAYEQYF.

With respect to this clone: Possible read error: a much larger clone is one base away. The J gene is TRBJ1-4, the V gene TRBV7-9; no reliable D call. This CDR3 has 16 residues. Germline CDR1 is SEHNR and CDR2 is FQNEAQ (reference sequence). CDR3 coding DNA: TGTGTCAGCAGCTTCTTAGTTTCGGTAGGAGGGGAAAAACTGTTTTTT. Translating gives CVSSFLVSVGGEKLFF.